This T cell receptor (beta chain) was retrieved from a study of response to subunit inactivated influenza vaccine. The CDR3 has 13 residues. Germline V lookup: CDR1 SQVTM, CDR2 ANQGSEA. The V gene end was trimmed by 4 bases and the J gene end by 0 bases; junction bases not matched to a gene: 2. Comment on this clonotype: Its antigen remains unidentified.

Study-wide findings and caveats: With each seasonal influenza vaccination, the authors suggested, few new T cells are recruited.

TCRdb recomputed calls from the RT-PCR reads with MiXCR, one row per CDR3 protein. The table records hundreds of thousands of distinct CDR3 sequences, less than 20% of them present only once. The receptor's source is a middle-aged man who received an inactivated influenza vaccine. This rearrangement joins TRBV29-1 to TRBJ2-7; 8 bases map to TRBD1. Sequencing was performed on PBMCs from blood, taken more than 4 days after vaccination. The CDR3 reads CSVGQGNSYEQYF. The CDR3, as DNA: TGCAGCGTTGGACAGGGGAACTCCTACGAGCAGTACTTC.